These 9 T cell receptor beta chains were sequenced from one sample in a study of CD8 T cells in ankylosing spondylitis. From the 5' RACE reads, TCRdb called clonotypes with MiXCR, one entry per CDR3 protein. The repertoire holds some 350,000 distinct CDR3 sequences, approximately 15% seen once, with around 0.99% in the top ten. The specimen sequenced was blood, either unsorted or a sorted T cell fraction (not recorded which). These receptor sequences come from a male donor with ankylosing spondylitis or in good health (not recorded which).

The chain links TRBV3-1 to TRBJ2-5; D is possibly TRBD1 or TRBD2 (5 bases each). CDR3 length: 15 amino acids. Germline loops: CDR1 LGHDT, CDR2 YNNKEL (reference sequence). The V end lost 5 bases, the J end lost 1 base, and 14 bases lay between the germline ends. DNA of the CDR3: TGTGCCAGCAGCGCCGGGACGGTAGTCCAAGAGACCCAGTACTTC. Protein: CASSAGTVVQETQYF.

This clonotype was seen a few times. CDR3 sequence (DNA): TGTGCCAGCAGTCCCGAGGGTCTGGACCAGGGGTTCTTC. Amino acids: CASSPEGLDQGFF. The rearrangement joins TRBV12-3 or TRBV12-4 to TRBJ2-1, with D perhaps being TRBD1 or TRBD2 (5 bases each). The CDR3 sequence is 13 residues long. V lost 5 bases and J lost 15, with 20 bases in between.

This clonotype was detected only a few times. The rearrangement uses TRBV7-6 and TRBJ2-1, with 10 bases that match TRBD2. The CDR3 totals 20 residues. J gave up 0 bases and V 1 base, and 12 bases lay outside the gene matches. The germline V gene has CDR1 SGHVS and CDR2 FNYEAQ. CDR3 in amino acids: CASSLGLAGGGFSSYNEQFF. The CDR3 DNA reads TGTGCCAGCAGCTTAGGATTAGCGGGAGGCGGGTTTAGCTCCTACAATGAGCAGTTCTTC.

The chain recombines TRBV5-1 with TRBJ2-2, with D tentatively TRBD2 (6 bases). This CDR3 comprises 17 residues. The V gene lost 0 bases and the J gene lost 1 base, with 13 bases spanning the gap. Germline V lookup: CDR1 SGHRS, CDR2 YFSETQ. For the CDR3, the DNA is TGCGCCAGCAGCTTGGAGGGCCAGGGAGGGAACACCGGGGAGCTGTTTTTT. Translation: CASSLEGQGGNTGELFF.

This clonotype appeared a few times. The chain combines TRBV10-3 with TRBJ1-4; D uncertain. Germline loops: CDR1 ENHRY, CDR2 SYGVKD. CDR3 length equals 16 residues. Trimming pared 0 bases from V and 0 bases from J, leaving 8 bases between. CDR3 amino acids: CAISESVRTTNEKLFF. CDR3 sequence (DNA): TGTGCCATCAGTGAGTCGGTCCGGACAACTAATGAAAAACTGTTTTTT.

V is TRBV9 and J is TRBJ2-2; perhaps TRBD2 as D (6 bases). V lost 0 bases, J lost 6 bases, and 9 bases lay in between. There are 14 residues in the CDR3. Germline CDR1 SGDLS, CDR2 YYNGEE. As DNA, the CDR3 is TGTGCCAGCAGCGTAGTGGGGGGTGCCGGGGAGCTGTTTTTT. Protein product: CASSVVGGAGELFF.

This clonotype has at least ten counts. The rearrangement uses TRBV10-3 and TRBJ1-3, with TRBD1 matching 8 bases. The length of the CDR3 is 13 residues. Trimming took 6 bases from V and 4 from J; bases not matched to a gene: 2. CDR1 is ENHRY and CDR2 is SYGVKD in the germline V gene. CDR3 sequence (DNA): TGTGCCATCAGGACAGGGGCCGGAAACACCATATATTTT. Translation: CAIRTGAGNTIYF.

The chain joins TRBV30 to TRBJ2-7; D is perhaps TRBD2 (5 bases). Germline CDR1 is GTSNPN and CDR2 is SVGIG (reference sequence). This CDR3 is 13 amino acids long. The V and J ends lost 0 bases and 5 bases respectively, with 11 bases between them. The CDR3 DNA follows: TGTGCCTGGAGTGTAGAGGGTTCCCACGAGCAGTACTTC. As protein: CAWSVEGSHEQYF.

The chain is built from TRBV6-1 and TRBJ1-5; 9 bases agree with TRBD1. Germline assignment: CDR1 MNHNS and CDR2 SASEGT. With 6 bases clipped from V and 5 bases from J, the junction kept 5 bases outside the gene matches. The CDR3 extends over 14 amino acids. This CDR3 reads CASRPGTGYQPQHF. The CDR3 DNA follows: TGTGCCAGCAGACCCGGGACAGGGTATCAGCCCCAGCATTTT.